This T cell receptor beta chain was recorded in a study of shared clonotypes between healthy human individuals. Study-level results: Rarefaction curves obtained for sorted subsets showed sequencing incomplete despite large depth.

Worth noting for this clone: Its specificity is not known.

The V and J ends lost 4 bases and 6 bases respectively, with 28 bases between them. Germline V gene sequence: CDR1 SQVTM, CDR2 ANQGSEA. The CDR3 is made up of 18 amino acids. This table comes from immunoSEQ multiplex PCR, and its TCRdb copy is limited to in-frame clones, with some not included. The sample yields over 2 million clones, around 92% seen once. Sequenced material: naive CD4+ T cells from PBMCs. The subset is: CD45RA+ positively selected. The sequence was obtained from a man aged 18 to 30 in good health. Some clones in this sample may be carry-over from other donors' samples. The rearrangement links TRBV29-1 to TRBJ2-1, with D possibly TRBD2 on 6 matching bases. DNA for the CDR3: TGCAGCGTTGTTAGGCTAGCGAGATTCGGAGAGCTTCGCAATGAGCAGTTCTTC. This codes for CSVVRLARFGELRNEQFF.